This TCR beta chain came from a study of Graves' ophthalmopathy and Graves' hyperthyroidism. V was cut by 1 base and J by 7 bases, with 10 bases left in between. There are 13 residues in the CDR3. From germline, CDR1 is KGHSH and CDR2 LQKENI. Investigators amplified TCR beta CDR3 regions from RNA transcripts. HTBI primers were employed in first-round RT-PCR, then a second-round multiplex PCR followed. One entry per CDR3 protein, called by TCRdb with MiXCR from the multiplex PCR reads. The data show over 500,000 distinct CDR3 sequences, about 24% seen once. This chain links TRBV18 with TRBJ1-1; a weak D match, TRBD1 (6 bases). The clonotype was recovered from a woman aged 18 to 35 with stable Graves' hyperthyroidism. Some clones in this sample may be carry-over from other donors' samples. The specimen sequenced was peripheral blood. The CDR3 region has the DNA TGTGCCAGCTCACCACAAGGGACAAGTGAAGCTTTCTTT. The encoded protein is CASSPQGTSEAFF.